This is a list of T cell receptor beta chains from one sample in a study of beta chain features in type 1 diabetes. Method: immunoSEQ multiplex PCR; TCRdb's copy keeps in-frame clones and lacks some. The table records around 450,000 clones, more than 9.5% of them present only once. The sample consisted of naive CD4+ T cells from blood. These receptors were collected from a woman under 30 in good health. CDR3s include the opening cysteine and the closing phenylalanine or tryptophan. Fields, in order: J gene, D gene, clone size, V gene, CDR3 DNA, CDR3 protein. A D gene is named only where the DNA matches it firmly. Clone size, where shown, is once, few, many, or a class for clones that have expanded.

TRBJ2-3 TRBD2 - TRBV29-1 TGCAGCGCCGGACTAGCGGGGAGCACAGATACGCAGTATTTT CSAGLAGSTDTQYF
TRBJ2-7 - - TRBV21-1 TGCACATGGCATAACGAGCAGTACTTC CTWHNEQYF
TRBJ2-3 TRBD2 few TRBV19 TGTGCCAGTGCCCCTGCGGGGGGAACAGATACGCAGTATTTT CASAPAGGTDTQYF
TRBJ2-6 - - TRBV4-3 TGCGCCAGCAGCCAAGTATGGGCTAGCGGGGCCAACGTCCTGACTTTC CASSQVWASGANVLTF
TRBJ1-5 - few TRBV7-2 TGTGCCAGCAGCAAAAACTCCGGGACATTGAGCAATCAGCCCCAGCATTTT CASSKNSGTLSNQPQHF
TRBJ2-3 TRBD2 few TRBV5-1 TGCGCCAGCAGCAGAGGACTAGCGGGGACAACAGATACGCAGTATTTT CASSRGLAGTTDTQYF
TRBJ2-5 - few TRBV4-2 TGTGCCAGCAGCCAAGATCTCCGGAAGGAGACCCAGTACTTC CASSQDLRKETQYF
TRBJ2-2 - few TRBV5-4 TGTGCCACCACCCGGGAGCCAACCGGGGAGCTGTTTTTT CATTREPTGELFF
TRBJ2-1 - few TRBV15 TGTGCCACCAGCGAAGTACCTCGGAGGTATGAGCAGTTCTTC CATSEVPRRYEQFF
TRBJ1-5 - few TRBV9 TGTGCCAGCAGCGCGACCGGGACCCCAAGCCAGCCCCAGCATTTT CASSATGTPSQPQHF
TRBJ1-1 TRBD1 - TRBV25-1 TGTGCCAGCGTCCGAGGGGGCGGAACTGAAGCTTTCTTT CASVRGGGTEAFF
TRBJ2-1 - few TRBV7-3 TGTGCCAGCAGTGTCAGGGGTGGAAAACTCTACAATGAGCAGTTCTTC CASSVRGGKLYNEQFF
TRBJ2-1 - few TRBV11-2 TGTGCCAGCAGCTTAAAAGGTCACAATGAGCAGTTCTTC CASSLKGHNEQFF
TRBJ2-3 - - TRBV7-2 TGTGCCAGCAGCCCGGCTAGAACAGATACGCAGTATTTT CASSPARTDTQYF
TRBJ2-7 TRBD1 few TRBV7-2 TGTGCCAGCAGCTTCACCGGGACAGAGACCTACGAGCAGTACTTC CASSFTGTETYEQYF
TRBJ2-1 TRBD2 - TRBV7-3 TGTGCCAGTAGCGGGGGCTCCTACAATGAGCAGTTCTTC CASSGGSYNEQFF
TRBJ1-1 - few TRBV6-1 TGTGCCAGCAGTGAAAATAGCGAAGCTTTCTTT CASSENSEAFF
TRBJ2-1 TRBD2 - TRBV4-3 TGCGCCAGCAGCCAAGTCGTCCGGGGGGACAATGAGCAGTTCTTC CASSQVVRGDNEQFF